This TCR beta chain is from a study of T-cell reconstitution after alpha-beta-depleted transplantation in children. Preparation of the TCRbeta library was carried out with unique molecular identifiers. TCRdb itself ran the PCR reads through MiXCR, one entry per CDR3 protein. The sample contains approximately 170,000 distinct CDR3 sequences, 11% of which appear only once. The CDR3 runs 22 residues. CDR1 KGHDR and CDR2 SFDVKD come from the germline V gene. A note on this clonotype: Its ends do not fully match the called genes, so a read error is possible.

Sequenced here: PBMCs, sampled before TCRalphabeta/CD19-depleted stem cell transplant. The rearrangement links TRBV24-1 to TRBJ2-1; 8 nucleotides align to TRBD1. The sequence was collected from a boy aged 2 to 10 with acute myeloid leukemia, due to receive a stem cell transplant. The CDR3 region has the DNA TGTGCCGCCAGTTATTTCTGGACACCCGGACAGGGCCGACTCTGTTCCTACAATGAGCAGTTCTTC. Its protein is CAASYFWTPGQGRLCSYNEQFF.